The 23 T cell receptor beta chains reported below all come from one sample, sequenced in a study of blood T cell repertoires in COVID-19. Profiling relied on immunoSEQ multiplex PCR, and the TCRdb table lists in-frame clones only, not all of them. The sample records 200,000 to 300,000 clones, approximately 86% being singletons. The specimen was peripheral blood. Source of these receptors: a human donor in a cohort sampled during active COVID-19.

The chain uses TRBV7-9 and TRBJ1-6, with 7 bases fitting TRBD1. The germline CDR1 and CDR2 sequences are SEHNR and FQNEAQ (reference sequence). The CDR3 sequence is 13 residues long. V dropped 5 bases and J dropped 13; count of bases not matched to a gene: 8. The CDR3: CASSVTRGDPLHF. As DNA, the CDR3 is TGTGCCAGCAGCGTCACCAGGGGGGACCCCCTCCACTTT.

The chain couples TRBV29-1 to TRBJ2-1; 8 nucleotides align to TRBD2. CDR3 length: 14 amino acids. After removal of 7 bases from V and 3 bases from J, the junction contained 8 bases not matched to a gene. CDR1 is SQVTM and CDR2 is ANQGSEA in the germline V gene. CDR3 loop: CSAILAENYNEQFF. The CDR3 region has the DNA TGCAGCGCGATACTAGCGGAGAACTACAATGAGCAGTTCTTC.

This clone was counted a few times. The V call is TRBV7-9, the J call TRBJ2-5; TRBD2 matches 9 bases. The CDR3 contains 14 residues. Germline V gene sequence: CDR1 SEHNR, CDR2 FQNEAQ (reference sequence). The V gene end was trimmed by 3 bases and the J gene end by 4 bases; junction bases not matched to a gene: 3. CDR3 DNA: TGTGCCAGCAGCTTTATAGCGGGGGCAGAGACCCAGTACTTC. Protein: CASSFIAGAETQYF. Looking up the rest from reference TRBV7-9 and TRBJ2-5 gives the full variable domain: DTGVSQNPRHKITKRGQNVTFRCDPISEHNRLYWYRQTLGQGPEFLTYFQNEAQLEKSRLLSDRFSAERPKGSFSTLEIQRTEQGDSAMYLCASSFIAGAETQYFGPGTRLLVL.

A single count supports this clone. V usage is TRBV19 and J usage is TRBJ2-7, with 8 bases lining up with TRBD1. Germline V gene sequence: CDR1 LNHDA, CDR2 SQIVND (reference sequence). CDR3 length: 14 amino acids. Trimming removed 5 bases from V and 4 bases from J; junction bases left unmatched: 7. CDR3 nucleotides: TGTGCCAGTAGTCGGGGCCAGGGGGCTTACGAGCAGTACTTC. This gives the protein CASSRGQGAYEQYF.

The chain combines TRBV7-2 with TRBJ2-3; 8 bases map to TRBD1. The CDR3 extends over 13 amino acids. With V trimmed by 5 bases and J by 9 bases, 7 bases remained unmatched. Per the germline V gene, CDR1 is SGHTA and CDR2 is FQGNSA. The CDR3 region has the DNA TGTGCCAGCAGCCCAACCGGACAGGGAACGCAGTATTTT. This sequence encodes CASSPTGQGTQYF.

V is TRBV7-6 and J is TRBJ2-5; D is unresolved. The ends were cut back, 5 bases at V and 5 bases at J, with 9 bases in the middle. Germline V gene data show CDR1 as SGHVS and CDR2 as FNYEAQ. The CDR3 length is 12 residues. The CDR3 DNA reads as TGTGCCAGCAGCCTCCGTCGGGAGACCCAGTACTTC. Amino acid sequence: CASSLRRETQYF.

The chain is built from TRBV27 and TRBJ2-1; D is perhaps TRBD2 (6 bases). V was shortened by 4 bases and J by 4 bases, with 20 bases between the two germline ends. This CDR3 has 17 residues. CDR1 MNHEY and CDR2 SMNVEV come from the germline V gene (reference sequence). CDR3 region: CASSSQGGLAPYNEQFF. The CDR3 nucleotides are TGTGCCAGCAGTTCCCAAGGAGGCCTAGCGCCTTACAATGAGCAGTTCTTC.

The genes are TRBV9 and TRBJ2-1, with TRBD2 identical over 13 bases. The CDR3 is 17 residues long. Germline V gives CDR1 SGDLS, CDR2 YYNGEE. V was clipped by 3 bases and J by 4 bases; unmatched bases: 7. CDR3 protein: CASSEYLLAGGYNEQFF. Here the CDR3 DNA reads TGTGCCAGCAGCGAATACTTACTAGCGGGGGGGTACAATGAGCAGTTCTTC.

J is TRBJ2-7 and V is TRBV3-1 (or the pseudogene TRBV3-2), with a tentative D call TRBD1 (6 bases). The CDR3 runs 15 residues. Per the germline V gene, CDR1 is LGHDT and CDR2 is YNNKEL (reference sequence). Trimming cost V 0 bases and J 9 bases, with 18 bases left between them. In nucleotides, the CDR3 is TGTGCCAGCAGCCAAGACTCCGATGGGGGCGCGGGGCAGTACTTC. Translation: CASSQDSDGGAGQYF.

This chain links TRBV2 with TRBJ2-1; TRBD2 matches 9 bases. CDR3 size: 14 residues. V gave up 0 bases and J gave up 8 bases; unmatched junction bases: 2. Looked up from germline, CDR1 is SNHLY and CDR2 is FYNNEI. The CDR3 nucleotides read TGTGCCAGCAGTGAAGCTAGCGGGAGTGATGAGCAGTTCTTC. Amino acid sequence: CASSEASGSDEQFF. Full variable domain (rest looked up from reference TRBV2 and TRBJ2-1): EPEVTQTPSHQVTQMGQEVILRCVPISNHLYFYWYRQILGQKVEFLVSFYNNEISEKSEIFDDQFSVERPDGSNFTLKIRSTKLEDSAMYFCASSEASGSDEQFFGPGTRLTVL.

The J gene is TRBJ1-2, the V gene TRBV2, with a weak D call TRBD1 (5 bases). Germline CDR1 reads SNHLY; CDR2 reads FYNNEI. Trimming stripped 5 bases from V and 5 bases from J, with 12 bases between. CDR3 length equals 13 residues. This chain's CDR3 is CASSSSPGYGYTF. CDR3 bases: TGTGCCAGCAGTTCTTCTCCAGGGTATGGCTACACCTTC. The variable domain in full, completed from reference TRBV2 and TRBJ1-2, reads EPEVTQTPSHQVTQMGQEVILRCVPISNHLYFYWYRQILGQKVEFLVSFYNNEISEKSEIFDDQFSVERPDGSNFTLKIRSTKLEDSAMYFCASSSSPGYGYTFGSGTRLTVV.

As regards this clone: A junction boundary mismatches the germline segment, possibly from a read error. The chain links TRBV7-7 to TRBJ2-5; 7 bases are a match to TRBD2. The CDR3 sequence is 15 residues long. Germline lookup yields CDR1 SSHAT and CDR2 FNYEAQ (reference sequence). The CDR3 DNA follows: TGTGCTAGCAGCTTATATTCGGGAGGTCGAGAGACCCAGTACTTC. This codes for CASSLYSGGRETQYF.

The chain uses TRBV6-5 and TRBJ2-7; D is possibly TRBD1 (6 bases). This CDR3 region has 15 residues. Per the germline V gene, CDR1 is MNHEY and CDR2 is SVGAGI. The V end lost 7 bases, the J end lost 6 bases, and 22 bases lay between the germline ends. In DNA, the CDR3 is TGTGCCAGCACCGGAGGCTTCGGCCAGGGGTTCGAGCAGTACTTC. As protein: CASTGGFGQGFEQYF.

The DNA for the CDR3 is TGTGCCAGCAGCCGGGAGGCTGAAGCTTTCTTT. It codes for CASSREAEAFF. The rearrangement uses TRBV5-6 and TRBJ1-1, with D unclear. The CDR3 has 11 residues. The germline V gene encodes CDR1 SGHDT and CDR2 YYEEEE. Trimming took off 4 bases at V and 6 bases at J, with 7 bases between the two ends.

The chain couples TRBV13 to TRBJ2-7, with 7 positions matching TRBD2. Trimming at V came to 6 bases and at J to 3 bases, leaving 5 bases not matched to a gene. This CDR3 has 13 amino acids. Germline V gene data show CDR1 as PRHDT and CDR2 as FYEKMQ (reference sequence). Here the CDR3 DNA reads TGTGCCAGCAGTACAGGCGGGAGCTACGAGCAGTACTTC. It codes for CASSTGGSYEQYF.

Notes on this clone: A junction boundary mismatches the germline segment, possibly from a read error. CDR3 in DNA: TGTGCCAGCAGTTTGGGACAGGGGAGGGACTACGAGCAGTACTTC. Translated: CASSLGQGRDYEQYF. The chain uses TRBV5-4 and TRBJ2-7; 10 bases are a match to TRBD1. The CDR3 extends over 15 amino acids. From germline, CDR1 is SGHNT and CDR2 YYREEE (reference sequence).

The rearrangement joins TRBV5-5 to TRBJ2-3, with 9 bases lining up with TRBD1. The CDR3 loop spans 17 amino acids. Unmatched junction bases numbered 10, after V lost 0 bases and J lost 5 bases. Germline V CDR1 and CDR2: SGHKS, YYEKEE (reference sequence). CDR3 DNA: TGTGCCAGCAGCTTGGGGGACAGGGTCGAGGTGATAGATACGCAGTATTTT. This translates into CASSLGDRVEVIDTQYF.

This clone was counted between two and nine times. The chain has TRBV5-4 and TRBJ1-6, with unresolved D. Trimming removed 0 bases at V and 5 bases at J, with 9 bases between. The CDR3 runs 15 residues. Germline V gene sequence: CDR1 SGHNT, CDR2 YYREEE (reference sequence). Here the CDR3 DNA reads TGTGCCAGCAGCTTGGCCGGGGTAAATAATTCACCCCTCCACTTT. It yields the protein CASSLAGVNNSPLHF.

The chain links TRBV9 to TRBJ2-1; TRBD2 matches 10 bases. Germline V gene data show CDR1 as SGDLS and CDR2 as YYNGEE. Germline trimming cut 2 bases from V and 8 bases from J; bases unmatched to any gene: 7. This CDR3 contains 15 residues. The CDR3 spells CASSVGSGRAHEQFF. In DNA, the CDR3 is TGTGCCAGCAGCGTCGGGAGCGGGAGGGCCCATGAGCAGTTCTTC.

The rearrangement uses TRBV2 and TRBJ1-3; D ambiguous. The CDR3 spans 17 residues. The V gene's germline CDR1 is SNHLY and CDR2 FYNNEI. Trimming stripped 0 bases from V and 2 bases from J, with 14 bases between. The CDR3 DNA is TGTGCCAGCAGTGAAGCGCTTGTACAGTTACCTGGAAACACCATATATTTT. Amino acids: CASSEALVQLPGNTIYF.

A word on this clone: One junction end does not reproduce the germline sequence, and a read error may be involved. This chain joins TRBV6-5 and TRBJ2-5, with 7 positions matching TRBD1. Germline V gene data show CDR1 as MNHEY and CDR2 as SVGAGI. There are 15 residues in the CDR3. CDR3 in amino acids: CASSYSTGRQETQYF. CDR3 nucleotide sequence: TGTGCCAGCAGCTACTCGACAGGGCGGCAAGAGACCCAGTACTTC.

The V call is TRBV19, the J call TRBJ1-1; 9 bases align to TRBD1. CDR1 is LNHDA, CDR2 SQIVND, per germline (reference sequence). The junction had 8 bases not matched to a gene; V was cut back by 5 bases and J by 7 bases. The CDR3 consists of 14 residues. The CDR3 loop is CASSVQGALDEAFF. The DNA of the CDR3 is TGTGCCAGTAGTGTACAGGGGGCACTTGATGAAGCTTTCTTT.

CDR3 region: CASSPKGGANEKLFF. CDR3 bases: TGCGCCAGCAGCCCCAAAGGGGGGGCAAATGAAAAACTGTTTTTT. This rearrangement joins TRBV5-1 to TRBJ1-4, with TRBD1 as a possible D gene (6 bases). Germline V CDR1 and CDR2: SGHRS, YFSETQ. The CDR3 runs 15 residues. Trimming took off 4 bases at V and 5 bases at J, with 15 bases between the two ends.